The clone carrying this T cell receptor beta chain has a single count. Its antigen is not known. The sample originates from a study of CD8 T cells in Susac syndrome. This CDR3 contains 15 residues. The V gene end was trimmed by 4 bases and the J gene end by 4 bases; junction bases not matched to a gene: 9. Germline assignment: CDR1 SQVTM and CDR2 ANQGSEA. The authors sequenced TCR beta from blood CD8+ and CD4+ T cells. RNA was extracted with the RNeasy kit, and a quantity of roughly 0.5 to 1 ug was reverse transcribed using random hexamers. With immunoSEQ multiplex PCR, TCR beta CDR3 was amplified across 54 Vbeta and 13 Jbeta. TCRdb re-analysed the immunoSEQ multiplex PCR reads in MiXCR, keeping a single row per CDR3 protein. In the table there are about 300,000 distinct CDR3 sequences, about 91% of which are singletons. General observations from the study: The study recognized that the number of individuals in its TCR sequencing and HLA analysis was relatively small.

The V call is TRBV29-1, the J call TRBJ1-5, with 8 bases aligning to TRBD1. The clonotype comes from a human donor with multiple sclerosis. The specimen was CD8+ T cells from PBMCs. This chain's CDR3 is CSVVTGGELNQPQHF. CDR3 bases: TGCAGCGTTGTCACAGGGGGGGAGTTAAATCAGCCCCAGCATTTT.